The T cell receptor (beta chain) described here comes from a study of a mutant IDH1 vaccine in newly diagnosed glioma. Time point defined: baseline, week 1 (first vaccination visit). The sample's treatment: pre-vaccination baseline after standard-of-care therapy. The repertoire was sequenced with immunoSEQ multiplex PCR; TCRdb's copy has only in-frame clones and lacks some. This sample yields 60,000 to 75,000 clones, of which 60% to 85% are seen a single time; around 8.2% belongs to the top ten. This clone was detected only once. The CDR3 is 14 amino acids. V lost 1 base, J lost 5 bases, and 14 bases lay in between. CDR1 is GTSNPN, CDR2 SVGIG, per germline (reference sequence).

This TCR was recovered from a man aged 45-65 years with glioma. This specimen consisted of PBMCs, obtained from a glioma patient treated with radiotherapy, temozolomide or both. The chain couples TRBV30 to TRBJ1-2; TRBD1 is a possible D gene (5 bases). The CDR3 reads CAWSGEGGAYGYTF. DNA of the CDR3: TGTGCCTGGAGTGGGGAGGGTGGGGCTTATGGCTACACCTTC.